A selection of T cell receptor beta chains follows, all from one sample in a study of cytomegalovirus exposure and HLA in healthy donors. Produced via immunoSEQ multiplex PCR; TCRdb's table is partial and in-frame only. This table holds hundreds of thousands of clones, approximately 84% found once. Sample: PBMCs. The origin of the receptors is a woman in her 40s in good health and CMV-seronegative. CDR3s include the opening cysteine and the closing phenylalanine or tryptophan. A D gene is named only where the DNA matches it firmly. Size is omitted from some rows. Given values are once, few, many or a class for expanded clones.

D,V,size,J,DNA,CDR3
-,TRBV18,-,TRBJ2-7,TGTGCCAGCTCACCACAACAGAACACCTACGAGCAGTACTTC,CASSPQQNTYEQYF
TRBD1,TRBV5-5,few,TRBJ2-7,TGTGCCAGCTCACAGGGGGCATATTGGGAGCAGTACTTC,CASSQGAYWEQYF
TRBD1,TRBV5-6,-,TRBJ2-7,TGTGCCAGCAGGTTCGGACAGGGCAGCTCCTACGAGCAGTACTTC,CASRFGQGSSYEQYF
-,TRBV6-5,-,TRBJ1-1,TGTGCCAGCAATACTATAAACCAGAACACTGAAGCTTTCTTT,CASNTINQNTEAFF
-,TRBV4-1,-,TRBJ1-4,TGCGCCAGCAGCCACTACAGTGCAACTAATGAAAAACTGTTTTTT,CASSHYSATNEKLFF
TRBD2,TRBV5-1,-,TRBJ2-1,TGCGCCAGCAGCACCGGACTAGCGGGGGGAAAGCAGTTCTTC,CASSTGLAGGKQFF
TRBD2,TRBV2,-,TRBJ2-3,TGTGCCAGCTTGCAGCGGGGGGACACAGATACGCAGTATTTT,CASLQRGDTDTQYF
-,TRBV7-3,once,TRBJ2-5,TGTGCCAGCAGCCCCCGAGGGGGGGAGGAGACCCAGTACTTC,CASSPRGGEETQYF
TRBD1,TRBV6-5,-,TRBJ2-2,TGTGCCAGAGCGACAGGGGGCGAGTCGGGCGGGGAGCTGTTTTTT,CARATGGESGGELFF
TRBD1,TRBV7-2,-,TRBJ1-5,TGTGCCAGCAGCAGGACAGGGGATCAGCCCCAGCATTTT,CASSRTGDQPQHF
TRBD1,TRBV4-2,few,TRBJ1-4,TGTGCCAGCAGCCAAGCGGGACAGAAGAATGAAAAACTGTTTTTT,CASSQAGQKNEKLFF
TRBD1,TRBV28,-,TRBJ1-1,TGTGCCAGCAGTTTGAGGGGGCCCGCTTTCTTT,CASSLRGPAFF
-,TRBV4-1,-,TRBJ1-5,TGCGCCAGCAGCCCCGGAGGGAATCAGCCCCAGCATTTT,CASSPGGNQPQHF
TRBD2,TRBV4-2,-,TRBJ2-1,TGTGCCAGCAGCCTCGCTCCGGGACTAGCTGTTAATGAGCAGTTCTTC,CASSLAPGLAVNEQFF
-,TRBV2,-,TRBJ1-5,TGTGCCAGCAGCCTGCGCAGGGGAAGCAATCAGCCCCAGCATTTT,CASSLRRGSNQPQHF
TRBD1,TRBV13,-,TRBJ1-1,TGTGCCAGCAGCCCCGGGACAGAGAACACTGAAGCTTTCTTT,CASSPGTENTEAFF
TRBD2,TRBV7-7,-,TRBJ2-5,TGTGCTAGCAGCTTATCTAGCGGAAAAGAGACCCAGTACTTC,CASSLSSGKETQYF
-,TRBV7-9,-,TRBJ2-7,TGTGCCAGCAGCTTAGTACCTTTCCTGACAGGCGCCGACGAGCAGTACTTC,CASSLVPFLTGADEQYF
-,TRBV2,-,TRBJ2-7,TGTGCCAGTTTTCGGAGGGGAGTCTACGAGCAGTACTTC,CASFRRGVYEQYF
TRBD2,TRBV10-3,few,TRBJ2-7,TGTGCCATCAGCCCAAGTACTAGCGGGGGGTCCTACGAGCAGTACTTC,CAISPSTSGGSYEQYF
TRBD1,TRBV6-5,-,TRBJ1-2,TGTGCCAGCAGTTACAGGACAGGAGCCTTCTTCGGCTACACCTTC,CASSYRTGAFFGYTF
-,TRBV30,-,TRBJ1-1,TGTGCCTGGAGCTCCGGGACAATGAACACTGAAGCTTTCTTT,CAWSSGTMNTEAFF
-,TRBV28,-,TRBJ1-3,TGTGCCAGCAGTTTAGTCTTCTCGGGGGTCACTGGAAACACCATATATTTT,CASSLVFSGVTGNTIYF
-,TRBV30,few,TRBJ1-2,TGTGCCTGGAGTGCCCGCGACAGAGTGCAGAGCTATGGCTACACCTTC,CAWSARDRVQSYGYTF
-,TRBV9,-,TRBJ1-2,TGTGCCAGCAGGGGGCTGGGCGGGACGTTCTATGGCTACACCTTC,CASRGLGGTFYGYTF
TRBD1,TRBV10-3,-,TRBJ2-3,TGTGCCATCAGCCAACAGGGGACAGATACGCAGTATTTT,CAISQQGTDTQYF
TRBD1,TRBV30,-,TRBJ1-2,TGTGCCTGGAACAGGGGGAGCTATGGCTACACCTTC,CAWNRGSYGYTF
-,TRBV6-5,-,TRBJ2-7,TGTGCCAGCAGTTACTCGGGGGCCTTGACCTACGAGCAGTACTTC,CASSYSGALTYEQYF
-,TRBV2,-,TRBJ2-3,TGTGCCAGCAGTGAGCTCGGGTCCCTTCCGAGGACAGATACGCAGTATTTT,CASSELGSLPRTDTQYF
-,TRBV19,-,TRBJ1-5,TGTGCCAGTATGGGGCAATACGATCAGCCCCAGCATTTT,CASMGQYDQPQHF
-,TRBV7-9,-,TRBJ1-4,TGTTCCAGCAGCTTGAGGAAGACTGAAGAGAATGAAAAACTGTTTTTT,CSSSLRKTEENEKLFF
TRBD1,TRBV5-6,-,TRBJ2-4,TGTGCCAGCAGCTTGGAGGGGGCCAGGGCCAAAAACATTCAGTACTTC,CASSLEGARAKNIQYF
-,TRBV15,once,TRBJ1-2,TGTGCCACCAGCAGAGAGGGAGGACTCTACACCTTC,CATSREGGLYTF
-,TRBV6-6,few,TRBJ2-5,TGTGCCAGCAGTCTGCTGACAGTCCAAGAGACCCAGTACTTC,CASSLLTVQETQYF
-,TRBV5-6,-,TRBJ1-4,TGCGCCAGCAGCTTCGGGCGAACAGGACGGGAAAAACTGTTTTTT,CASSFGRTGREKLFF
TRBD2,TRBV5-1,-,TRBJ2-7,TGCGCCAGCAGCCCGGTGGGGGGGGACTACGAGCAGTACTTC,CASSPVGGDYEQYF
-,TRBV19,-,TRBJ1-2,TGTGCCAGTAGTACTTCCGGGACACACTATGGCTACACCTTC,CASSTSGTHYGYTF
-,TRBV30,-,TRBJ1-4,TGTGCCTGGAGCCTAGGGGTTTTCAGGGAAAAACTGTTTTTT,CAWSLGVFREKLFF
-,TRBV5-1,-,TRBJ1-6,TGCGCCAGCAGCCCAGAGACAGCAGATAATTCACCCCTCCACTTT,CASSPETADNSPLHF
-,TRBV7-8,-,TRBJ2-5,TGTGCCAGCAGCTTAGTGGGCAGGGGACGGGAGACCCAGTACTTC,CASSLVGRGRETQYF
-,TRBV7-9,-,TRBJ2-7,TGTGCCAGCAGCTTAGATGTCAAATCCTACGAGCAGTACTTC,CASSLDVKSYEQYF
-,TRBV5-1,-,TRBJ2-1,TGCGCCAGCAGCGGGACACATTACAATGAGCAGTTCTTC,CASSGTHYNEQFF
-,TRBV5-4,-,TRBJ1-3,TGTGCCAGCAGCATCTCCAGGGGTGCCTCTGGAAACACCATATATTTT,CASSISRGASGNTIYF
TRBD1,TRBV5-1,-,TRBJ1-1,TGCGCCAGCAGCATCGGACAGGACACTGAAGCTTTCTTT,CASSIGQDTEAFF
-,TRBV7-6,-,TRBJ1-5,TGTGCCAGCAGCTTGGGGGGACGCAATCAGCCCCAGCATTTT,CASSLGGRNQPQHF